The text below deals with one TCR beta chain. The CDR3 spans 18 residues. V shed 6 bases and J shed 4 bases, with 28 bases lying between them. Germline loops: CDR1 SQVTM, CDR2 ANQGSEA. This specimen belongs to a study of T cell responses to AZD1222 COVID-19 vaccine. Clones were sequenced by immunoSEQ multiplex PCR, and TCRdb holds only the in-frame ones, with some missing. The sample has roughly 200,000 clones; approximately 90% are singletons. The chain combines TRBV29-1 with TRBJ2-1, with TRBD2 as a possible D gene (6 bases). The specimen comprised peripheral blood, sampled 28 days after the second AZD1222 dose. The source is an adult who received the AZD1222 COVID-19 vaccine. The CDR3 here is CSVVGVIDAGPFYNEQFF. The CDR3 bases are TGCAGCGTGGTGGGGGTTATCGACGCGGGGCCTTTTTACAATGAGCAGTTCTTC.